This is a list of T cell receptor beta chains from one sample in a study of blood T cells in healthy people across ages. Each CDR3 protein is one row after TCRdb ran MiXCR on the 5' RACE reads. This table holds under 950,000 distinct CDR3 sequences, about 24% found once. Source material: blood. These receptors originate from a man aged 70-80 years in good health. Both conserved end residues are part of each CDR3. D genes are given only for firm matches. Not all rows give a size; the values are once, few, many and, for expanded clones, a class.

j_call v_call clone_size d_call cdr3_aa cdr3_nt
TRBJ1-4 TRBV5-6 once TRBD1 CTSSSWGTGVFEKLFF TGTACCAGCAGCTCTTGGGGGACAGGAGTTTTTGAAAAACTGTTTTTT
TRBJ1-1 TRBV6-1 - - CAGELGVLGTEAFF TGTGCCGGAGAACTAGGGGTTTTGGGAACTGAAGCTTTCTTT
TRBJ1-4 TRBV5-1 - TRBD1 CASSGGQGGDLDEKLFF TGCGCCAGCAGCGGCGGACAGGGAGGTGATTTGGATGAAAAACTGTTTTTT
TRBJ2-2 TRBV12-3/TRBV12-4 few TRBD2 CASSFGRRRGARNTGELFF TGTGCCAGCAGTTTCGGTCGGCGGCGGGGGGCACGGAACACCGGGGAGCTGTTTTTT
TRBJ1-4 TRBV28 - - CASRQQGEKLFF TGTGCCAGCAGGCAACAGGGAGAAAAACTGTTTTTT
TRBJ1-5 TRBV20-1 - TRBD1 CSARETGTGANQPQHF TGCAGTGCTAGAGAGACCGGGACAGGGGCAAATCAGCCCCAGCATTTT
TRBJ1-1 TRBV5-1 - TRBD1 CASSLVPLDRGTEAFF TGCGCCAGCAGCTTGGTACCCTTAGACAGGGGGACTGAAGCTTTCTTT
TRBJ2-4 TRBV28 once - CASSFGRRSNIQYF TGTGCCAGCAGTTTTGGGAGGAGGTCAAACATTCAGTACTTC
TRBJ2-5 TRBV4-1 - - CASSPGNGVQETQYF TGCGCCAGCAGCCCGGGAAACGGGGTCCAAGAGACCCAGTACTTC
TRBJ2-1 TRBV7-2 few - CASSLDQGQFF TGTGCCAGCAGCTTAGACCAGGGGCAGTTCTTC
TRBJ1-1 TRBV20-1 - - CSARSQGKMNTEAFF TGCAGTGCTAGAAGCCAGGGTAAAATGAACACTGAAGCTTTCTTT
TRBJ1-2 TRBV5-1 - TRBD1 CASSPPTGARYGYTF TGCGCCAGCAGCCCGCCAACAGGGGCGAGGTATGGCTACACCTTC
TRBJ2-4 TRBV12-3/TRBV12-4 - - CASGLGKNIQYF TGTGCCAGCGGTTTGGGTAAAAACATTCAGTACTTC
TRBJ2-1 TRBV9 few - CASSPVGFPLNEQFF TGTGCCAGCAGCCCAGTAGGTTTCCCACTCAATGAGCAGTTCTTC
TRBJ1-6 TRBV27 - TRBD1 CASTAGGLSPLHF TGTGCCAGCACCGCAGGGGGCCTTTCACCCCTCCACTTT
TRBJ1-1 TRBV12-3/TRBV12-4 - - CASSLQGRTEAFF TGTGCCAGCAGCTTACAGGGACGGACTGAAGCTTTCTTT
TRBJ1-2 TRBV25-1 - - CASSASRTEKYGYTF TGTGCCAGCAGTGCCTCCCGGACAGAGAAATATGGCTACACCTTC
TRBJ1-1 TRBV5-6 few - CASSPPRGKLTEAFF TGTGCCAGCAGCCCCCCACGGGGAAAACTCACTGAAGCTTTCTTT
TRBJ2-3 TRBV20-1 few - CSAARRAELTDTQYF TGCAGTGCCGCCAGGAGGGCCGAGTTAACAGATACGCAGTATTTT
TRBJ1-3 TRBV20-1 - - CSARDWDSSGNTIYF TGCAGTGCTAGAGATTGGGATAGCTCTGGAAACACCATATATTTT
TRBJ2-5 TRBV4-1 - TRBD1 CASSQTGPSPETQYF TGCGCCAGCAGTCAGACAGGGCCCTCTCCGGAGACCCAGTACTTC
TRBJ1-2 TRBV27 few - CASSGRGSANYGYTF TGTGCCAGCAGCGGAAGGGGTTCGGCTAACTATGGCTACACCTTC
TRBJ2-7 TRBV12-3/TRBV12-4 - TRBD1 CATARGTGSHEQYF TGTGCCACCGCCCGCGGGACAGGTAGCCACGAGCAGTACTTC
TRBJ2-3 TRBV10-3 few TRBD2 CAISATSRMDTQYF TGTGCCATCAGTGCGACTAGCCGAATGGATACGCAGTATTTT
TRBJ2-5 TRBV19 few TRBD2 CASSINGRAETQYF TGTGCCAGTAGTATAAACGGGAGGGCTGAGACCCAGTACTTC
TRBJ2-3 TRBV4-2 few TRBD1 CASSPRTGSDTQYF TGTGCCAGCAGCCCTCGGACAGGGAGCGATACGCAGTATTTT
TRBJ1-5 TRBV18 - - CASSPPTGHGNQPQHF TGTGCCAGCTCACCACCAACAGGGCACGGCAATCAGCCCCAGCATTTT